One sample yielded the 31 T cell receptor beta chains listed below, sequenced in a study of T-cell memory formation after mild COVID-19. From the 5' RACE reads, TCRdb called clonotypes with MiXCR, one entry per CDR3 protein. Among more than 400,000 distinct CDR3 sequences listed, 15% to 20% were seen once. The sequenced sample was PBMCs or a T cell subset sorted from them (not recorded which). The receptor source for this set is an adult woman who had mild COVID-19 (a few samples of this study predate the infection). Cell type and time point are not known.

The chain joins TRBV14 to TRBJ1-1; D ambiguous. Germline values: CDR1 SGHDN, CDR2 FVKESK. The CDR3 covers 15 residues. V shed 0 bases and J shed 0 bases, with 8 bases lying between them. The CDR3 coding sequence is TGTGCCAGCAGCCAAGAGAGACTCATGAACACTGAAGCTTTCTTT. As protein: CASSQERLMNTEAFF.

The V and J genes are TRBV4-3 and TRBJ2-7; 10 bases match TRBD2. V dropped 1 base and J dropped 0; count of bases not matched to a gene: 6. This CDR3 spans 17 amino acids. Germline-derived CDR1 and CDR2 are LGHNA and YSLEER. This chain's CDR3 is CASSQGLAGGNSYEQYF. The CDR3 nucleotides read TGCGCCAGCAGCCAAGGACTAGCGGGTGGGAACTCCTACGAGCAGTACTTC.

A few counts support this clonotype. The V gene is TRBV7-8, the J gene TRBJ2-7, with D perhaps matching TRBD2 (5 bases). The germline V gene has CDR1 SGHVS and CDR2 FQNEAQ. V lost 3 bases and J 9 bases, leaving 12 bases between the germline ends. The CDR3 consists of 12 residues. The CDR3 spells CASSFEPEGQYF. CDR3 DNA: TGTGCCAGCAGCTTCGAACCCGAGGGGCAGTACTTC.

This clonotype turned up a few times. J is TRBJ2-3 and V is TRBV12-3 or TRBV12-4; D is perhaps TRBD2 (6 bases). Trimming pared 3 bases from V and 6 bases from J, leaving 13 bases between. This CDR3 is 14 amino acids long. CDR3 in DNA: TGTGCCAGCAGTTTTGCGGGACCCGGGGATACGCAGTATTTT. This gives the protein CASSFAGPGDTQYF.

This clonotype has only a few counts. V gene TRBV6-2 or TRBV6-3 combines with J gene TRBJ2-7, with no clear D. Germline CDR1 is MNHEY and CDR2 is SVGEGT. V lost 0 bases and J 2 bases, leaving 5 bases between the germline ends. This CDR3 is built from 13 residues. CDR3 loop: CASSYSAPYEQYF. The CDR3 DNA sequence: TGTGCCAGCAGTTACTCAGCTCCCTACGAGCAGTACTTC.

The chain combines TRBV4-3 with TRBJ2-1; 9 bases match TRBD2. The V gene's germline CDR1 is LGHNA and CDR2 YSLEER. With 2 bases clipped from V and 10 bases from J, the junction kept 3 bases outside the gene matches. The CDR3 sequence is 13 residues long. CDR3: CASSQLLAGEQFF. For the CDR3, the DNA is TGCGCCAGCAGCCAACTCCTAGCGGGAGAGCAGTTCTTC.

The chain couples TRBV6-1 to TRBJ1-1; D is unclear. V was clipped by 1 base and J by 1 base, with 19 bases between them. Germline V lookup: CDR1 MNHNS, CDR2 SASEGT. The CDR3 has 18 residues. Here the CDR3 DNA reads TGTGCCAGCAGTGAAGACGCCCATTACAGCACCCGGAACACTGAAGCTTTCTTT. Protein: CASSEDAHYSTRNTEAFF.

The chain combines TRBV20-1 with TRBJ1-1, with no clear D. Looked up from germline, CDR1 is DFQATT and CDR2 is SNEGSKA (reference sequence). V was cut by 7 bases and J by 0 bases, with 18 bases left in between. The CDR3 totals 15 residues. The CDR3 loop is CSVPLPQSLNTEAFF. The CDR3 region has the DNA TGCAGTGTACCACTCCCCCAGTCCTTGAACACTGAAGCTTTCTTT.

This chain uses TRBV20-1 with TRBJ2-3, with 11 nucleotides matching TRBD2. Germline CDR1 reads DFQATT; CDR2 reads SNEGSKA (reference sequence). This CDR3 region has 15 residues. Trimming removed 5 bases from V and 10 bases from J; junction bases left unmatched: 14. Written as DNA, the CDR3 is TGCAGTGCTCGAGGGACTAGCGGCTCCCGAGGGTCGCAGTATTTT. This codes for CSARGTSGSRGSQYF.

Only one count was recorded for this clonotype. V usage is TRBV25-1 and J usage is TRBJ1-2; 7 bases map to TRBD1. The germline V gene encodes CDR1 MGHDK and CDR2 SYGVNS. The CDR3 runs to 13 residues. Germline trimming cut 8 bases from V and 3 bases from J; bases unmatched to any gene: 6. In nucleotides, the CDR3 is TGTGCCAGCCGACGGGACAGCCACTATGGCTACACCTTC. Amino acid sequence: CASRRDSHYGYTF.

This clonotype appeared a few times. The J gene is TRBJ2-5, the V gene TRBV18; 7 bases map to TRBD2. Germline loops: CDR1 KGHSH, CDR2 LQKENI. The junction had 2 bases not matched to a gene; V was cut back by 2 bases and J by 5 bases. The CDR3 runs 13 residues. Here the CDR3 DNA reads TGTGCCAGCTCACCAAATAGCGGGGAGACCCAGTACTTC. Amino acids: CASSPNSGETQYF.

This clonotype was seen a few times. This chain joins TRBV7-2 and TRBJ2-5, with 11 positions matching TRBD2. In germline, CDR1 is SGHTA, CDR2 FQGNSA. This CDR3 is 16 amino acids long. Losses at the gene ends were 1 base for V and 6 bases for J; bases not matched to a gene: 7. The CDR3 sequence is CASSLVGLAGGKTQYF. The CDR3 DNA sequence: TGTGCCAGCAGCTTAGTGGGGCTAGCGGGAGGAAAGACCCAGTACTTC.

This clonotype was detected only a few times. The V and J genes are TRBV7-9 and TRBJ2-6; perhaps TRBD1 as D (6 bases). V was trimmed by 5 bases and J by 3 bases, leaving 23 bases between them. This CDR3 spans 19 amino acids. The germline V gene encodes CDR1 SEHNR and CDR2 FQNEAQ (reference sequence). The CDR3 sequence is CASSPRSGTGLRGANVLTF. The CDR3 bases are TGTGCCAGCAGCCCCAGGTCGGGTACAGGGTTGCGTGGGGCCAACGTCCTGACTTTC. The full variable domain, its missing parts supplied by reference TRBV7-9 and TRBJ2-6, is DTGVSQNPRHKITKRGQNVTFRCDPISEHNRLYWYRQTLGQGPEFLTYFQNEAQLEKSRLLSDRFSAERPKGSFSTLEIQRTEQGDSAMYLCASSPRSGTGLRGANVLTFGAGSRLTVL.

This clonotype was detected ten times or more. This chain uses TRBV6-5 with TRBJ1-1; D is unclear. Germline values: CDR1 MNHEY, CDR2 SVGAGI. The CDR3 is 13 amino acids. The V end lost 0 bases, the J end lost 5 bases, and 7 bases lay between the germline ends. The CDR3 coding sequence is TGTGCCAGCAGTTACTCGGGAGCTACTGAAGCTTTCTTT. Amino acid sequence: CASSYSGATEAFF.

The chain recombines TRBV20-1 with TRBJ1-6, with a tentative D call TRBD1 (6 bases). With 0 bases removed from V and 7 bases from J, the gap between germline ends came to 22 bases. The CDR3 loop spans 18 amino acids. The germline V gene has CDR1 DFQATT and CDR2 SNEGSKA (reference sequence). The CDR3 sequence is CSARDSVLSPGANSPLHF. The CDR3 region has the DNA TGCAGTGCTAGAGATTCGGTATTGTCCCCAGGGGCCAATTCACCCCTCCACTTT.

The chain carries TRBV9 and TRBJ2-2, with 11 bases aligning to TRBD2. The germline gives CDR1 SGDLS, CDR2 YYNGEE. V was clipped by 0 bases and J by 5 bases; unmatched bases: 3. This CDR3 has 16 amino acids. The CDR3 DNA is TGTGCCAGCAGCGTAGGGGGACTAGCGGTTACCGGGGAGCTGTTTTTT. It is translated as CASSVGGLAVTGELFF. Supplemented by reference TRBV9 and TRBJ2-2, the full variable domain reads DSGVTQTPKHLITATGQRVTLRCSPRSGDLSVYWYQQSLDQGLQFLIQYYNGEERAKGNILERFSAQQFPDLHSELNLSSLELGDSALYFCASSVGGLAVTGELFFGEGSRLTVL.

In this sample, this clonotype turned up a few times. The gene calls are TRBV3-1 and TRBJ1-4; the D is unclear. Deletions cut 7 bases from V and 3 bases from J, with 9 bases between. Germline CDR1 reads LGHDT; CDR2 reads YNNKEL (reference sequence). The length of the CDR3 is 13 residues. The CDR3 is CASTLGANEKLFF. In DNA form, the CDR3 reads TGTGCCAGCACCCTTGGCGCTAATGAAAAACTGTTTTTT.

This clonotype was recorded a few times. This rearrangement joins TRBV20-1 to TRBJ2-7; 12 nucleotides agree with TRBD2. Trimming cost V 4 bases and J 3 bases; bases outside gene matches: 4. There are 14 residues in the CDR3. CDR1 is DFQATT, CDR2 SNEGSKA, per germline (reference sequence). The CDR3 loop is CSAMQTSGSYEQYF. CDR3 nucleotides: TGCAGTGCTATGCAGACTAGCGGGAGCTACGAGCAGTACTTC.

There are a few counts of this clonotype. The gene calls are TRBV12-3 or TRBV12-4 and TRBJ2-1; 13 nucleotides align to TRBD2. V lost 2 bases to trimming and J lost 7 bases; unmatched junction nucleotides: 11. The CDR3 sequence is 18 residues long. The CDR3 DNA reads TGTGCCAGCAGTTTACCCCAACTAGCGGGAGGGGAGGGGAATGAGCAGTTCTTC. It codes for CASSLPQLAGGEGNEQFF.

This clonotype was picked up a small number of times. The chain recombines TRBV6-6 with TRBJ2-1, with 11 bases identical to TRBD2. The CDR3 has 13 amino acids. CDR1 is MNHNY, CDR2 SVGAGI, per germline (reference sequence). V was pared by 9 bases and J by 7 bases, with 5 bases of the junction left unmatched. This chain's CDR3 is CASSGRADNEQFF. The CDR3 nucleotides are TGTGCCAGTAGCGGGAGGGCCGATAATGAGCAGTTCTTC.

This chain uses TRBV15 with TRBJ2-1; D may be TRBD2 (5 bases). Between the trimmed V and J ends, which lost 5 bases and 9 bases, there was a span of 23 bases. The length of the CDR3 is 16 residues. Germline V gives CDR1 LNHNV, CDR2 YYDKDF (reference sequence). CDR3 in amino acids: CATSPSRTREGSEQFF. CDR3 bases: TGTGCCACCAGCCCCAGCCGGACCCGAGAGGGTAGTGAGCAGTTCTTC. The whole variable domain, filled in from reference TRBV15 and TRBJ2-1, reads DAMVIQNPRYQVTQFGKPVTLSCSQTLNHNVMYWYQQKSSQAPKLLFHYYDKDFNNEADTPDNFQSRRPNTSFCFLDIRSPGLGDTAMYLCATSPSRTREGSEQFFGPGTRLTVL.

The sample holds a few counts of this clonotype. CDR3 loop: CASSYGAGVAQETQYF. CDR3 nucleotide sequence: TGTGCCAGCAGTTACGGGGCGGGAGTGGCTCAAGAGACCCAGTACTTC. J is TRBJ2-5 and V is TRBV6-5; TRBD2 agrees at 7 bases. This CDR3 spans 16 amino acids. Trimming at V came to 2 bases and at J to 2 bases, leaving 8 bases not matched to a gene. Per germline, CDR1 MNHEY and CDR2 SVGAGI.

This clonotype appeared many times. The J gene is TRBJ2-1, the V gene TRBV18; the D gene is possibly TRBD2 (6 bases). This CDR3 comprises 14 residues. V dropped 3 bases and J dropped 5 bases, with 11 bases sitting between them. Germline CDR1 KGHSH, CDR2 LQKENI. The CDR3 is CASSPWDSDNEQFF. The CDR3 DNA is TGTGCCAGCTCACCGTGGGACTCGGACAATGAGCAGTTCTTC.

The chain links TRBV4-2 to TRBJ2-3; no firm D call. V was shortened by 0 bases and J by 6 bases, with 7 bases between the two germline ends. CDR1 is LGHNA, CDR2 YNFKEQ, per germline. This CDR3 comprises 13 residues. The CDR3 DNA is TGTGCCAGCAGCCAAGATGAAAAGGATACGCAGTATTTT. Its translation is CASSQDEKDTQYF.

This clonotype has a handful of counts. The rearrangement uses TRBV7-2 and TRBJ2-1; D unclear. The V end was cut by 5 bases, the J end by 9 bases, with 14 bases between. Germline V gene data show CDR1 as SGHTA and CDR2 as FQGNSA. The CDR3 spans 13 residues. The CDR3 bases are TGTGCCAGCAGCCGCCGCCGGATCGGTGAGCAGTTCTTC. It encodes CASSRRRIGEQFF.

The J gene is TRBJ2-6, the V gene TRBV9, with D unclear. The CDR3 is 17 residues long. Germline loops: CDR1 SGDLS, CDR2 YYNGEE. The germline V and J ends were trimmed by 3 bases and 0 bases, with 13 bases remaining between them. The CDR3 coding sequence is TGTGCCAGCAGCGGTAGTCTACTCCTCTCTGGGGCCAACGTCCTGACTTTC. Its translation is CASSGSLLLSGANVLTF.

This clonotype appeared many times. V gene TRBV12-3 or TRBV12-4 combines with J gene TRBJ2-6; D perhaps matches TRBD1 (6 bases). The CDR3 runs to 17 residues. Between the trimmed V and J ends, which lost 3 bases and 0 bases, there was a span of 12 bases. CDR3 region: CASSLVRGPSGANVLTF. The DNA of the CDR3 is TGTGCCAGCAGTTTGGTCAGGGGTCCCTCTGGGGCCAACGTCCTGACTTTC.

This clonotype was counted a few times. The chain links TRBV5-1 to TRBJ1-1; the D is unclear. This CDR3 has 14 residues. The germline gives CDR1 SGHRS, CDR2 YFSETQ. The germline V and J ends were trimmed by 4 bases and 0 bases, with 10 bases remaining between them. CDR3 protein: CASSPSGMNTEAFF. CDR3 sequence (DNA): TGCGCCAGCAGCCCCTCCGGGATGAACACTGAAGCTTTCTTT.

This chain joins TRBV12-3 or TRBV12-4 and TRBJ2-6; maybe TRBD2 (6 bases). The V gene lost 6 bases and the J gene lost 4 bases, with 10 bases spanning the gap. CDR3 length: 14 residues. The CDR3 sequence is CASREGSGANVLTF. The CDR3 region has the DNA TGTGCCAGCAGGGAGGGATCCGGGGCCAACGTCCTGACTTTC.

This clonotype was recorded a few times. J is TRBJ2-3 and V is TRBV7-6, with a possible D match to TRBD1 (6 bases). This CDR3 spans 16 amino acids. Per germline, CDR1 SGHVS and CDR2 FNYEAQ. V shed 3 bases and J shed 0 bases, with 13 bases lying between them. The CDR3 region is CASSFGTSTSTDTQYF. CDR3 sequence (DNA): TGTGCCAGCAGCTTCGGGACATCGACTAGCACAGATACGCAGTATTTT.

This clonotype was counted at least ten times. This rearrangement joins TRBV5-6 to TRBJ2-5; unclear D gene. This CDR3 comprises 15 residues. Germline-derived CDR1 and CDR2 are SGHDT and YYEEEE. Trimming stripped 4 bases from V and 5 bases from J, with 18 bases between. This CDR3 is CASSHITLGLETQYF. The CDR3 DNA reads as TGTGCCAGCAGCCATATAACGTTAGGGCTCGAGACCCAGTACTTC.